This entry is about one T cell receptor (beta chain). What it binds is not known. The sample comes from a study of T-cell memory formation after mild COVID-19. Study observations and caveats: Mostly located in CM and EM were contracting CD4+ clones, with contracting CD8+ clones located in EMRA.

TCRdb reprocessed the 5' RACE reads via MiXCR and lists one record per CDR3 protein. The data show around 500,000 distinct CDR3 sequences, roughly 18% seen once. The CDR3 is 19 residues long. The germline gives CDR1 SGHVS, CDR2 FQNEAQ. V lost 9 bases and J lost 4; bases outside the gene matches: 24. Sequenced: PBMCs or a T cell subset sorted from them (not recorded which). This rearrangement joins TRBV7-8 to TRBJ2-1, with 7 bases lining up with TRBD2. The origin of this receptor is an adult woman who had mild COVID-19 (a few samples of this study predate the infection). Cell type and time point are not known. The CDR3 nucleotides read TGTGCCAGATACTTTAAGGAAGATAGCGGGCCACCCCTTTACAATGAGCAGTTCTTC. Its translation is CARYFKEDSGPPLYNEQFF.